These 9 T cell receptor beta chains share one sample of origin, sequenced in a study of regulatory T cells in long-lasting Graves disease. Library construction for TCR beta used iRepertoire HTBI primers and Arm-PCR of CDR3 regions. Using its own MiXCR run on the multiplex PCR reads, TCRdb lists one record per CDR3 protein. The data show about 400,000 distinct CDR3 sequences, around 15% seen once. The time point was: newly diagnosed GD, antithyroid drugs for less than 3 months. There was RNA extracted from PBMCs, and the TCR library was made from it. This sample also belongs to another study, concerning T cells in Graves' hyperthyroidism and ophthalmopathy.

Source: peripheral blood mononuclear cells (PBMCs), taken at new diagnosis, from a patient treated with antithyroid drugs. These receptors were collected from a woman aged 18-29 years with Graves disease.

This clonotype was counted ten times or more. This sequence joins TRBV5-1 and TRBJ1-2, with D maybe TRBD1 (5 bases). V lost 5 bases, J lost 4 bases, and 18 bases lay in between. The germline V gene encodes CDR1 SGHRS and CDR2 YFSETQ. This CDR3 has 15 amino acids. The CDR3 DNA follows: TGCGCCAGCAGGGACCTCGGGAGAGGGACCTATGGCTACACCTTC. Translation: CASRDLGRGTYGYTF.

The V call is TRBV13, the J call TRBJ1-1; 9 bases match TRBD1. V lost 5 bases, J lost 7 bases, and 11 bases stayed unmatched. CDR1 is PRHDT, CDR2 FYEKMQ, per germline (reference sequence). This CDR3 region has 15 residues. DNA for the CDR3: TGTGCCAGCAGCCCGAAGACAGGGGGGACGATTGAAGCTTTCTTT. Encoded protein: CASSPKTGGTIEAFF.

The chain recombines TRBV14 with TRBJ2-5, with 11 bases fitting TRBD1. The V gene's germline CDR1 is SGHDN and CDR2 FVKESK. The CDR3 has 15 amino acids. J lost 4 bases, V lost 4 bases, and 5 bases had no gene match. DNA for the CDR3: TGTGCCAGCAGCCCCCGGACAGGGGGCCGAGAGACCCAGTACTTC. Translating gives CASSPRTGGRETQYF. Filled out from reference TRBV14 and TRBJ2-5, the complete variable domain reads EAGVTQFPSHSVIEKGQTVTLRCDPISGHDNLYWYRRVMGKEIKFLLHFVKESKQDESGMPNNRFLAERTGGTYSTLKVQPAELEDSGVYFCASSPRTGGRETQYFGPGTRLLVL.

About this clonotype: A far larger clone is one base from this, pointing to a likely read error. The DNA for the CDR3 is TGTGCCAGCAGCTTGGGTGCGGCTACCGTCGCAGATACGCAGTATTTT. Residues: CASSLGAATVADTQYF. This chain joins TRBV11-2 and TRBJ2-3; no reliable D call. This CDR3 contains 16 residues. Trimming took off 3 bases at V and 4 bases at J, with 17 bases between the two ends. The germline V gene has CDR1 SGHAT and CDR2 FQNNGV.

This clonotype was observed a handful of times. The DNA for the CDR3 is TGTGCCAGCAGCTCGGGACAGGGTAAGCCCCAGCATTTT. Translation gives CASSSGQGKPQHF. This rearrangement joins TRBV9 to TRBJ1-5; 9 nucleotides line up with TRBD1. Germline CDR1 and CDR2: SGDLS and YYNGEE. Trimming took 4 bases from V and 8 from J; bases not matched to a gene: 4. CDR3 size: 13 residues.

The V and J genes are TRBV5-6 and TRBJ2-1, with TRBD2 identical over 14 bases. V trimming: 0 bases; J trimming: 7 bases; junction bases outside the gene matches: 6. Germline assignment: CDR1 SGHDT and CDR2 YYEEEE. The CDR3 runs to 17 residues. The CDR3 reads CASSLGLAGGSGNEQFF. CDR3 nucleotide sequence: TGTGCCAGCAGCTTGGGACTAGCGGGAGGGTCGGGGAATGAGCAGTTCTTC.

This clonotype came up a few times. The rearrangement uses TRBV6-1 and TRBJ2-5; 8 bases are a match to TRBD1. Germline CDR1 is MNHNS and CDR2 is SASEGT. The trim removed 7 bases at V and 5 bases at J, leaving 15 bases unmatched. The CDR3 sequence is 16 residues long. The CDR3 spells CASTSVPPDRGETQYF. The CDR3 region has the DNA TGTGCCAGCACTAGTGTCCCCCCAGACAGGGGCGAGACCCAGTACTTC.

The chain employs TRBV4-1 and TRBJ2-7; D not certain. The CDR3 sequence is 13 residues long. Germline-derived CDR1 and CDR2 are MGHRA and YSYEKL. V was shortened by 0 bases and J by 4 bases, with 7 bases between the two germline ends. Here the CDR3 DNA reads TGCGCCAGCAGCCAAGAAGGAGTATACGAGCAGTACTTC. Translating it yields CASSQEGVYEQYF.

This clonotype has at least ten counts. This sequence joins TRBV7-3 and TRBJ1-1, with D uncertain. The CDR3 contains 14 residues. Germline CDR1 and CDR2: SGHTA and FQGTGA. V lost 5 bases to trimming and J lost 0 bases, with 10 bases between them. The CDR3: CASSPAGLNTEAFF. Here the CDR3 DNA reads TGTGCCAGCAGCCCCGCTGGCTTGAACACTGAAGCTTTCTTT.